This passage covers 28 T cell receptor beta chains from one sample sequenced in a study of CD8 T cells in ankylosing spondylitis. General study results and limits: Seemingly characteristic of ankylosing spondylitis blood was a TCR beta motif consisting of eight highly homologous variants.

These receptors' targets are unknown. In TCRdb, the 5' RACE reads were re-called with MiXCR into one record per CDR3 protein. This sample has almost 400,000 distinct CDR3 sequences, with 20% to 25% found just once. The sample taken for sequencing was blood, either unsorted or a sorted T cell fraction (not recorded which). The receptors stem from a male donor with ankylosing spondylitis.

The CDR3 DNA is TGCAGTGCTAGGACAGCTTATAGCAATCAGCCCCAGCATTTT. Translated: CSARTAYSNQPQHF. The chain carries TRBV20-1 and TRBJ1-5; TRBD1 might be the D (5 bases). Germline V gene lookup returns CDR1 DFQATT and CDR2 SNEGSKA (reference sequence). Between the trimmed V and J ends, which lost 3 bases and 0 bases, there was a span of 9 bases. The CDR3 contains 14 residues.

The chain employs TRBV6-1 and TRBJ2-3, with D possibly TRBD2 on 6 matching bases. CDR1 MNHNS and CDR2 SASEGT come from the germline V gene. The CDR3 contains 16 residues. Trimming left V 6 bases short and J 1 base short, with 17 bases between. CDR3 sequence (DNA): TGTGCCAGCAGCATCCACGGCGGGAAGGGCACAGATACGCAGTATTTT. Encoded protein: CASSIHGGKGTDTQYF.

This clonotype turned up a few times. The chain recombines TRBV5-6 with TRBJ2-5; 9 bases match TRBD1. CDR3 size: 14 residues. V lost 4 bases and J lost 5; bases outside the gene matches: 6. Germline assignment: CDR1 SGHDT and CDR2 YYEEEE. CDR3 loop: CASSRTGVGETQYF. CDR3 bases: TGTGCCAGCAGCCGGACAGGGGTGGGGGAGACCCAGTACTTC.

The chain links TRBV15 to TRBJ2-3; TRBD2 aligns across 10 bases. Germline values: CDR1 LNHNV, CDR2 YYDKDF (reference sequence). The CDR3 is 15 residues long. V shed 3 bases and J 6 bases; nucleotides not matched to a gene: 6. CDR3 amino acids: CATSSLAGALDTQYF. The CDR3 coding sequence is TGTGCCACCAGCAGCCTAGCGGGAGCGTTGGATACGCAGTATTTT.

This clonotype was detected many times. The chain has TRBV7-2 and TRBJ2-2; 11 nucleotides agree with TRBD2. J gave up 1 base and V 5 bases, and 3 bases lay outside the gene matches. Germline loops: CDR1 SGHTA, CDR2 FQGNSA. The CDR3 is 16 amino acids. The CDR3 region is CASSGTSGGNTGELFF. The DNA for the CDR3 is TGTGCCAGCAGCGGGACTAGCGGAGGGAACACCGGGGAGCTGTTTTTT.

This chain connects TRBV11-2 to TRBJ2-7, with D unresolved. Between the trimmed V and J ends, which lost 4 bases and 2 bases, there was a span of 12 bases. CDR1 and CDR2 (germline): SGHAT, FQNNGV. There are 14 residues in the CDR3. CDR3 DNA: TGTGCCAGCAGCTACGCGGTCCGCCCCTACGAGCAGTACTTC. Protein: CASSYAVRPYEQYF.

The chain carries TRBV12-3 or TRBV12-4 and TRBJ2-3; D possibly uses TRBD1 or TRBD2 (5 bases each). Trimming shortened V by 7 bases and J by 6 bases, and 17 bases separated the two germline ends. This CDR3 has 14 amino acids. CDR3 in amino acids: CASIQGPPGDTQYF. The CDR3 coding sequence is TGTGCCAGCATTCAGGGCCCGCCGGGGGATACGCAGTATTTT.

The chain recombines TRBV20-1 with TRBJ2-1; 8 bases agree with TRBD2. The CDR3 sequence is 13 residues long. V was clipped by 5 bases and J by 8 bases; unmatched bases: 8. Germline-derived CDR1 and CDR2 are DFQATT and SNEGSKA (reference sequence). The CDR3 sequence is CSAGPGLVDEQFF. For the CDR3, the DNA is TGCAGTGCTGGTCCGGGACTAGTAGATGAGCAGTTCTTC.

In its sample, this clonotype was seen a few times. The rearrangement uses TRBV2 and TRBJ1-4; the match to TRBD1 covers 7 bases. The trim removed 5 bases at V and 7 bases at J, leaving 10 bases unmatched. CDR3 length: 15 amino acids. Germline V gives CDR1 SNHLY, CDR2 FYNNEI. CDR3 in amino acids: CASSLAGTEIEKLFF. CDR3 DNA: TGTGCCAGCAGTCTAGCCGGGACAGAGATTGAAAAACTGTTTTTT.

In regard to this clonotype: The junction differs from germline at one of its ends, possibly a read error. This chain's CDR3 is CACSFAGGLSSYNEQFF. In DNA form, the CDR3 reads TGCGCCTGCAGCTTCGCGGGAGGCTTGAGCTCCTACAATGAGCAGTTCTTC. The chain carries TRBV5-1 and TRBJ2-1, with TRBD2 matching over 8 bases. CDR1 and CDR2 from the germline V gene are SGHRS and YFSETQ. The CDR3 covers 17 residues.

This clonotype was found a few times. This sequence joins TRBV2 and TRBJ2-2, with D unclear. V lost 4 bases, J lost 4 bases, and 10 bases lay in between. CDR3 length: 14 residues. Per the germline V gene, CDR1 is SNHLY and CDR2 is FYNNEI. CDR3 loop: CASSVKWPTGELFF. CDR3 DNA: TGTGCCAGCAGTGTAAAGTGGCCCACCGGGGAGCTGTTTTTT.

The table lists this clonotype with a few counts. The chain recombines TRBV20-1 with TRBJ2-1; 12 nucleotides match TRBD2. V lost 1 base to trimming and J lost 10 bases; unmatched junction nucleotides: 8. The CDR3 loop spans 15 amino acids. Looked up from germline, CDR1 is DFQATT and CDR2 is SNEGSKA (reference sequence). The CDR3 DNA is TGCAGTGCTAGAGCGATGACTAGCGGGAGAGGAGAGCAGTTCTTC. This codes for CSARAMTSGRGEQFF.

This clonotype was seen a handful of times. The gene calls are TRBV5-1 and TRBJ1-6; 7 nucleotides line up with TRBD1. The CDR3 sequence is 14 residues long. Germline lookup yields CDR1 SGHRS and CDR2 YFSETQ. With V trimmed by 6 bases and J by 8 bases, 8 bases remained unmatched. CDR3 in DNA: TGCGCCAGCACCCGGGACAGTTTTCATTCACCCCTCCACTTT. Amino acids: CASTRDSFHSPLHF.

This clonotype was seen more than once but under ten times. J is TRBJ2-5 and V is TRBV10-3; D is unresolved. CDR3 length equals 13 residues. Germline V gene data show CDR1 as ENHRY and CDR2 as SYGVKD. V dropped 0 bases and J dropped 4 bases, with 6 bases sitting between them. CDR3 DNA: TGTGCCATCAGTGAGTCGTACCCAGAGACCCAGTACTTC. Its protein product is CAISESYPETQYF.

This rearrangement joins TRBV2 to TRBJ2-5; 8 bases line up with TRBD2. Germline V lookup: CDR1 SNHLY, CDR2 FYNNEI. This CDR3 contains 15 residues. V trimming: 6 bases; J trimming: 4 bases; junction bases outside the gene matches: 10. CDR3 loop: CASRLREGSRETQYF. DNA of the CDR3: TGTGCCAGCAGGTTACGGGAGGGTTCCCGAGAGACCCAGTACTTC.

As DNA, the CDR3 is TGTGCCAGCAGTCTACAGGGCGTCGACACTGAAGCTTTCTTT. Translated: CASSLQGVDTEAFF. The V gene is TRBV6-5, the J gene TRBJ1-1, with D tentatively TRBD1 (6 bases). Deletions cut 5 bases from V and 3 bases from J, with 13 bases between. The CDR3 has 14 residues. The germline gives CDR1 MNHEY, CDR2 SVGAGI.

The chain employs TRBV5-5 and TRBJ2-5; 9 bases match TRBD2. The junction had 6 bases not matched to a gene; V was cut back by 4 bases and J by 5 bases. CDR1 SGHKS and CDR2 YYEKEE come from the germline V gene (reference sequence). The CDR3 extends over 14 amino acids. The CDR3 loop reads CASSAGLASETQYF. The CDR3 bases are TGTGCCAGCAGCGCGGGACTAGCAAGCGAGACCCAGTACTTC.

This clonotype was counted between two and nine times. J is TRBJ1-1 and V is TRBV5-1; D is unresolved. The V end was cut by 4 bases, the J end by 1 base, with 8 bases between. This CDR3 has 13 residues. Germline assignment: CDR1 SGHRS and CDR2 YFSETQ. CDR3 sequence: CASSMVSNTEAFF. CDR3 nucleotides: TGCGCCAGCAGCATGGTCTCGAACACTGAAGCTTTCTTT.

This chain uses TRBV19 with TRBJ1-1; D is unclear. The CDR3 is made up of 14 amino acids. Trimming removed 3 bases at V and 5 bases at J, with 13 bases between. Germline V lookup: CDR1 LNHDA, CDR2 SQIVND (reference sequence). In nucleotides, the CDR3 is TGTGCCAGTAGTATCGGGGAAACGGGGACTGAAGCTTTCTTT. Translated: CASSIGETGTEAFF.

The chain employs TRBV10-3 and TRBJ2-7, with 8 positions matching TRBD1. Germline trimming cut 6 bases from V and 5 bases from J; bases unmatched to any gene: 6. CDR3 size: 13 residues. CDR1 is ENHRY, CDR2 SYGVKD, per germline. The CDR3 DNA is TGTGCCATCAGAAGGGACAGGCTCGACGAGCAGTACTTC. This codes for CAIRRDRLDEQYF.

J is TRBJ2-1 and V is TRBV20-1; unclear D gene. CDR1 and CDR2 from the germline V gene are DFQATT and SNEGSKA (reference sequence). V lost 0 bases, J lost 12 bases, and 21 bases lay in between. This CDR3 has 15 amino acids. This CDR3 reads CSARDGLQPERLQFF. DNA of the CDR3: TGCAGTGCTAGAGATGGTTTGCAACCGGAAAGGCTGCAGTTCTTC.

In its sample, this clonotype was seen a few times. The V gene is TRBV12-3 or TRBV12-4, the J gene TRBJ1-2; 8 nucleotides align to TRBD1. With 6 bases clipped from V and 6 bases from J, the junction kept 6 bases outside the gene matches. The CDR3 loop spans 13 amino acids. The CDR3 region has the DNA TGTGCCAGCAGGGGGGACAGGAGGAATGGCTACACCTTC. This sequence encodes CASRGDRRNGYTF.

This clonotype has a handful of counts. The rearrangement links TRBV12-3 or TRBV12-4 to TRBJ2-1; TRBD2 matches 8 bases. CDR3 length equals 15 residues. J gave up 2 bases and V 5 bases, and 5 bases lay outside the gene matches. The CDR3 loop is CASSQFSGTYNEQFF. The CDR3, as DNA: TGTGCCAGCAGTCAGTTTAGCGGGACCTACAATGAGCAGTTCTTC.

A single count supports this clonotype. The V and J genes are TRBV24-1 and TRBJ2-1, with 13 bases fitting TRBD2. CDR3 length: 19 residues. Per germline, CDR1 KGHDR and CDR2 SFDVKD. V was clipped by 2 bases and J by 2 bases; unmatched bases: 8. CDR3 sequence: CATSDSGTSGKGAYNEQFF. For the CDR3, the DNA is TGTGCCACCAGTGATTCCGGGACTAGCGGGAAAGGGGCCTACAATGAGCAGTTCTTC.

V and J are TRBV6-2 or TRBV6-3 and TRBJ2-7, with a tentative D call TRBD2 (6 bases). V lost 1 base to trimming and J lost 5 bases, with 12 bases between them. CDR1 and CDR2 (germline): MNHEY, SVGEGT. CDR3 size: 14 residues. CDR3 protein: CASSYLRESDEQYF. The CDR3 DNA is TGTGCCAGCAGTTACTTACGGGAGTCGGACGAGCAGTACTTC.

This clonotype was observed a few times. This chain links TRBV24-1 with TRBJ2-2; D ambiguous. Germline V gene data show CDR1 as KGHDR and CDR2 as SFDVKD. This CDR3 spans 13 amino acids. V lost 10 bases to trimming and J lost 1 base, with 9 bases between them. The CDR3 DNA reads TGTGCCACTCGGAGAGAGAACACCGGGGAGCTGTTTTTT. It specifies CATRRENTGELFF.

This clonotype occurred a few times. This chain links TRBV12-3 or TRBV12-4 with TRBJ2-6; a possible D gene is TRBD2 (5 bases). This CDR3 has 18 amino acids. Trimming shortened V by 6 bases and J by 0 bases, and 18 bases separated the two germline ends. As DNA, the CDR3 is TGTGCCAGCAGCCCCGGGTGGGAGAAGACCTCTGGGGCCAACGTCCTGACTTTC. This encodes CASSPGWEKTSGANVLTF.

Only a few counts were recorded for this clonotype. The J gene is TRBJ2-3, the V gene TRBV3-1; 8 bases agree with TRBD2. The germline gives CDR1 LGHDT, CDR2 YNNKEL (reference sequence). V lost 0 bases to trimming and J lost 3 bases; unmatched junction nucleotides: 2. The CDR3 loop spans 15 amino acids. The CDR3 DNA sequence: TGTGCCAGCAGCCAAGACCGGGGGGGAACAGATACGCAGTATTTT. The encoded protein is CASSQDRGGTDTQYF.